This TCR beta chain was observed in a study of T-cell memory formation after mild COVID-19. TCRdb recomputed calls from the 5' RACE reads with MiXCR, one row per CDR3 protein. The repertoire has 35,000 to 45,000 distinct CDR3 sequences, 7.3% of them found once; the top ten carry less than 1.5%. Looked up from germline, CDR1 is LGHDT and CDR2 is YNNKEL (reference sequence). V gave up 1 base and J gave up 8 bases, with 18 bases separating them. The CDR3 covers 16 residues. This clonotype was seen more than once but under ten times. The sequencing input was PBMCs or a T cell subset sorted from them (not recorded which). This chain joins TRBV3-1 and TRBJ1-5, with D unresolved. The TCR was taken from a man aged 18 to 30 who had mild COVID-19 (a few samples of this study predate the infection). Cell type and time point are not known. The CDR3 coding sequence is TGTGCCAGCAGCCAAGGGCGCGGCCCGGCGCAGGAGCCCCAGCATTTT. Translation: CASSQGRGPAQEPQHF.